These 30 T cell receptor beta chains came from one sample sequenced in a study of blood T cells in healthy people across ages. Then a second PCR, running roughly 7 to 11 cycles, was carried out with a sample-barcoded 5' primer and a J-beta primer mix. TCRdb re-called the 5' RACE reads with MiXCR, one entry per CDR3 protein. The data contain about 1.4 million distinct CDR3 sequences, approximately 59% of them seen just once; the ten biggest clones take up over 6.5%. The sequenced sample was blood. These receptors all come from a man between 18 and 29 years old in good health.

This clonotype was observed a handful of times. This rearrangement joins TRBV6-2 or TRBV6-3 to TRBJ1-1, with a tentative D call TRBD1 (5 bases). Germline V gene sequence: CDR1 MNHEY, CDR2 SVGEGT. The V end lost 5 bases, the J end lost 5 bases, and 15 bases lay between the germline ends. The CDR3 runs 14 residues. The CDR3 reads CASSRYRGRTEAFF. The CDR3 DNA sequence: TGTGCCAGCAGTCGATACCGGGGGAGGACTGAAGCTTTCTTT.

The chain combines TRBV20-1 with TRBJ2-7; no reliable D call. Deletions cut 3 bases from V and 3 bases from J, with 9 bases between. The germline V gene has CDR1 DFQATT and CDR2 SNEGSKA (reference sequence). This CDR3 has 12 residues. CDR3 amino acids: CSARHTSYEQYF. CDR3 DNA sequence: TGCAGTGCTAGGCACACAAGCTACGAGCAGTACTTC.

The chain couples TRBV7-9 to TRBJ2-4; 12 bases are shared with TRBD1. The CDR3 is made up of 20 amino acids. The ends lost 4 bases at V and 0 bases at J; junction bases unmatched: 13. CDR1 and CDR2 from the germline V gene are SEHNR and FQNEAQ (reference sequence). The CDR3 DNA follows: TGTGCCAGCAGCTCCCAGAGGGGGACAGGGGGCCGTACAGCCAAAAACATTCAGTACTTC. It encodes CASSSQRGTGGRTAKNIQYF.

Only a few counts were recorded for this clonotype. This sequence joins TRBV5-1 and TRBJ2-7; D could derive from TRBD1 or TRBD2 (5 bases each). The CDR3 runs to 14 residues. Deletions cut 4 bases from V and 6 bases from J, with 17 bases between. Germline V CDR1 and CDR2: SGHRS, YFSETQ. The CDR3 coding sequence is TGCGCCAGCAGCCTTGGGGACCCAACAGCCGAGCAGTACTTC. Protein sequence: CASSLGDPTAEQYF.

This clonotype was detected only a few times. The chain recombines TRBV5-1 with TRBJ2-3, with 11 positions matching TRBD1. Unmatched junction bases numbered 4, after V lost 2 bases and J lost 2 bases. The CDR3 loop spans 16 amino acids. Looked up from germline, CDR1 is SGHRS and CDR2 is YFSETQ. This chain's CDR3 is CASSLGQGAVTDTQYF. The CDR3 DNA reads TGCGCCAGCAGCTTAGGACAGGGGGCCGTCACAGATACGCAGTATTTT.

The chain is built from TRBV6-5 and TRBJ2-5; 8 nucleotides match TRBD1. V dropped 6 bases and J dropped 1; count of bases not matched to a gene: 10. Per germline, CDR1 MNHEY and CDR2 SVGAGI. The CDR3 spans 16 residues. The CDR3 loop is CASREQGASPQETQYF. The CDR3 nucleotides are TGTGCCAGCAGGGAGCAGGGGGCCAGTCCCCAAGAGACCCAGTACTTC.

The chain couples TRBV6-5 to TRBJ1-2; the D is unclear. Per germline, CDR1 MNHEY and CDR2 SVGAGI. Trimming shortened V by 0 bases and J by 0 bases, and 8 bases separated the two germline ends. The CDR3 is 15 residues long. CDR3 sequence: CASSYSSGTNYGYTF. The CDR3 nucleotides read TGTGCCAGCAGTTACTCTTCCGGGACTAACTATGGCTACACCTTC.

The rearrangement links TRBV7-2 to TRBJ2-4; no definite D call. V lost 5 bases and J lost 13, with 21 bases in between. Germline-derived CDR1 and CDR2 are SGHTA and FQGNSA. The CDR3 sequence is 14 residues long. CDR3: CASSPLKSGYEQYF. For the CDR3, the DNA is TGTGCCAGCAGCCCCCTCAAATCTGGCTATGAGCAGTACTTC.

The V call is TRBV7-2, the J call TRBJ2-3; 8 bases align to TRBD2. V dropped 1 base and J dropped 4; count of bases not matched to a gene: 7. CDR1 and CDR2 (germline): SGHTA, FQGNSA. The CDR3 contains 16 residues. The CDR3 sequence: CASSLVPSGLADTQYF. CDR3 in DNA: TGTGCCAGCAGCTTAGTTCCTAGCGGGTTGGCAGATACGCAGTATTTT.

This clonotype was seen a few times. The gene calls are TRBV6-6 and TRBJ1-2; no clear D. Trimming shortened V by 4 bases and J by 8 bases, and 20 bases separated the two germline ends. The CDR3 length is 15 residues. Germline CDR1 is MNHNY and CDR2 is SVGAGI (reference sequence). CDR3 nucleotide sequence: TGTGCCAGCAGTTCCACCCAACGTGGGGTTGACGGCTACACCTTC. Protein: CASSSTQRGVDGYTF.

The chain links TRBV7-9 to TRBJ1-3; no clear D. The CDR3 extends over 10 amino acids. V was trimmed by 6 bases and J by 6 bases, leaving 3 bases between them. Germline V gene sequence: CDR1 SEHNR, CDR2 FQNEAQ (reference sequence). This chain's CDR3 is CASSSNTIYF. Here the CDR3 DNA reads TGTGCCAGCAGTTCAAACACCATATATTTT.

The chain joins TRBV12-3 or TRBV12-4 to TRBJ1-2, with D maybe TRBD1 (5 bases). Trimming removed 1 base from V and 3 bases from J, with 12 bases in between. The CDR3 extends over 15 amino acids. For the CDR3, the DNA is TGTGCCAGCAGTTTAGGGGCCTCGGGGCACTATGGCTACACCTTC. Its translation: CASSLGASGHYGYTF.

About this clonotype itself: At one end the junction does not follow the germline gene, possibly because of a read error. This sequence joins TRBV4-1 and TRBJ2-3; D may be TRBD2 (5 bases). The CDR3 length is 15 residues. Germline values: CDR1 MGHRA, CDR2 YSYEKL. The CDR3 DNA follows: TGCGCCAGCAGCCAAGGTCTGGGGAGCACAGATGCGCAGTATTTT. Translation: CASSQGLGSTDAQYF.

This clonotype came up a few times. J is TRBJ1-1 and V is TRBV25-1; TRBD1 matches 9 bases. V was clipped by 5 bases and J by 7 bases; unmatched bases: 20. Germline V gene lookup returns CDR1 MGHDK and CDR2 SYGVNS. This CDR3 contains 18 residues. The CDR3 bases are TGTGCCAGCAGTAAAATGATGGCGGGACAGGGAGCGAAGGGTGAAGCTTTCTTT. It specifies CASSKMMAGQGAKGEAFF.

This rearrangement joins TRBV7-9 to TRBJ2-1; D gene uncertain. V was cut by 7 bases and J by 10 bases, with 14 bases left in between. The germline V gene encodes CDR1 SEHNR and CDR2 FQNEAQ (reference sequence). The CDR3 loop spans 12 amino acids. DNA for the CDR3: TGTGCCAGCACATTGGGGTCAGGAGAGCAGTTCTTC. Translating it yields CASTLGSGEQFF. Supplemented by reference TRBV7-9 and TRBJ2-1, the full variable domain reads DTGVSQNPRHKITKRGQNVTFRCDPISEHNRLYWYRQTLGQGPEFLTYFQNEAQLEKSRLLSDRFSAERPKGSFSTLEIQRTEQGDSAMYLCASTLGSGEQFFGPGTRLTVL.

In its sample, this clonotype was seen once. This sequence joins TRBV5-1 and TRBJ1-2, with 9 bases matching TRBD1. CDR1 and CDR2 (germline): SGHRS, YFSETQ. The CDR3 totals 15 residues. Trimming at V came to 3 bases and at J to 0 bases, leaving 3 bases not matched to a gene. CDR3 sequence: CASSWGQGSNYGYTF. The CDR3 coding sequence is TGCGCCAGCAGCTGGGGACAGGGTTCTAACTATGGCTACACCTTC.

This chain connects TRBV12-3 or TRBV12-4 to TRBJ2-5; 10 bases map to TRBD2. The J call is uncertain, as TRBJ2-7 better fits the DNA end. The CDR3 is 16 residues long. The DNA for the CDR3 is TGTGCCAGCAGTACCGGATATAGCGGGGGGTTAGGCGAGCAGTACTTC. It is translated as CASSTGYSGGLGEQYF.

The chain joins TRBV6-2 or TRBV6-3 to TRBJ2-4; a weak D match, TRBD1 (6 bases). The J call is in doubt because the DNA end fits TRBJ2-5 better. The CDR3 sequence is 17 residues long. Per germline, CDR1 MNHEY and CDR2 SVGEGT. CDR3 nucleotide sequence: TGTGCCAGCAGTTACCAGGAGTGGGCGACCAGGGGAAAGACCCAGTACTTC. It translates to CASSYQEWATRGKTQYF.

This chain uses TRBV5-1 with TRBJ1-2; D ambiguous. Between the trimmed V and J ends, which lost 4 bases and 6 bases, there was a span of 16 bases. CDR1 is SGHRS, CDR2 YFSETQ, per germline. CDR3 size: 14 residues. The CDR3 loop is CASSLRTTGDGYTF. The DNA for the CDR3 is TGCGCCAGCAGCCTTAGGACGACCGGGGATGGCTACACCTTC.

The sample holds one count of this clonotype. The chain employs TRBV9 and TRBJ2-4, with 7 nucleotides matching TRBD2. The DNA end is a closer match to TRBJ2-7, so the J assignment may be wrong. CDR1 and CDR2 (germline): SGDLS, YYNGEE. The CDR3 has 14 residues. The CDR3 nucleotides are TGTGCCAGCAGCCGCCCGGGACTATCCTACGAGCAGTACTTC. The encoded protein is CASSRPGLSYEQYF.

CDR3 DNA: TGTGCCACCAGCGCTTCCAACCAGGGAAGCACAGATACGCAGTATTTT. It encodes CATSASNQGSTDTQYF. The V gene is TRBV24-1, the J gene TRBJ2-3; possible D gene TRBD1, 5 bases. V lost 7 bases and J 0 bases, leaving 16 bases between the germline ends. CDR1 is KGHDR and CDR2 is SFDVKD in the germline V gene. CDR3 length equals 16 residues.

This clonotype was detected a few times. Here the CDR3 DNA reads TGCGCCAGCAGCTTCATCAGGGGTCAGTACGAGCAGTACTTC. Translation: CASSFIRGQYEQYF. The chain is built from TRBV5-1 and TRBJ2-7; perhaps TRBD1 as D (6 bases). V was pared by 2 bases and J by 4 bases, with 13 bases between. The CDR3 totals 14 residues. Germline lookup yields CDR1 SGHRS and CDR2 YFSETQ.

J is TRBJ2-7 and V is TRBV20-1, with D possibly TRBD1 on 5 matching bases. V lost 3 bases and J lost 3, with 12 bases in between. The CDR3 has 13 amino acids. In germline, CDR1 is DFQATT, CDR2 SNEGSKA (reference sequence). CDR3 nucleotides: TGCAGTGCTAGGGTGGCAGGGCGCTACGAGCAGTACTTC. Its translation: CSARVAGRYEQYF.

The CDR3 loop is CASSPSAYKVLFF. The DNA of the CDR3 is TGTGCCAGCAGTCCCTCGGCGTATAAGGTACTGTTTTTT. V gene TRBV12-3 or TRBV12-4 combines with J gene TRBJ1-4; no clear D gene. The CDR3 runs 13 residues. V gave up 5 bases and J gave up 13 bases, with 17 bases separating them.

This clonotype was detected a few times. This sequence joins TRBV20-1 and TRBJ2-4; a possible D gene is TRBD1 (6 bases). Trimming stripped 1 base from V and 4 bases from J, with 14 bases between. CDR1 and CDR2 (germline): DFQATT, SNEGSKA (reference sequence). The CDR3 contains 15 residues. CDR3 DNA: TGCAGTGCTAGAGGACTGGGACACCCGAAAAACATTCAGTACTTC. It specifies CSARGLGHPKNIQYF.

The chain is built from TRBV4-2 and TRBJ2-5; D possibly matches TRBD1 or TRBD2 (6 bases each). The DNA end favors TRBJ2-1, so the J call may be wrong. CDR1 LGHNA and CDR2 YNFKEQ come from the germline V gene. CDR3 size: 14 residues. CDR3 in DNA: TGTGCCAGCAACCCACCGGCGGGACAAGAGACCCAGTTCTTC. Translation: CASNPPAGQETQFF.

The rearrangement joins TRBV5-1 to TRBJ2-3; a weak D match, TRBD2 (5 bases). The CDR3 length is 16 residues. With 1 base removed from V and 2 bases from J, the gap between germline ends came to 14 bases. Germline V gene lookup returns CDR1 SGHRS and CDR2 YFSETQ. CDR3 coding DNA: TGCGCCAGCAGCTTGCCGCGGGCGGATCCCACAGATACGCAGTATTTT. This encodes CASSLPRADPTDTQYF.

This chain connects TRBV5-8 to TRBJ1-4; the D gene is possibly TRBD1 (6 bases). This CDR3 comprises 16 residues. Germline CDR1 is SGHTS and CDR2 is YDEGEE. V gave up 6 bases and J gave up 3 bases, with 18 bases separating them. CDR3: CASTQDSLQANEKLFF. CDR3 nucleotides: TGTGCCAGCACCCAGGACAGCCTGCAGGCTAATGAAAAACTGTTTTTT. The full variable domain, rest sourced from reference TRBV5-8 and TRBJ1-4, is EAGVTQSPTHLIKTRGQQATLRCSPISGHTSVYWYQQALGLGLQFLLWYDEGEERNRGNFPPRFSGRQFPNYSSELNVNALELEDSALYLCASTQDSLQANEKLFFGSGTQLSVL.

The chain has TRBV28 and TRBJ2-7; D assignment may be TRBD1 or TRBD2 (5 bases each). Germline values: CDR1 MDHEN, CDR2 SYDVKM. CDR3 size: 15 residues. Trimming left V 5 bases short and J 0 bases short, with 14 bases between. CDR3 in DNA: TGTGCCAGCAGTCGATGGGACGGACTCTCCTACGAGCAGTACTTC. Residues: CASSRWDGLSYEQYF.

This clonotype was detected only once. The chain is built from TRBV4-2 and TRBJ1-2; 9 positions match TRBD1. V lost 0 bases and J lost 2; bases outside the gene matches: 7. Germline CDR1 and CDR2: LGHNA and YNFKEQ. This CDR3 is built from 17 residues. In nucleotides, the CDR3 is TGTGCCAGCAGCCAAGATCCGTGGACAGGGGCAAACTATGGCTACACCTTC. This gives the protein CASSQDPWTGANYGYTF.